This T cell receptor (beta chain) was profiled in a study of T cell changes during pregnancy in multiple sclerosis. The CDR3 spans 16 residues. From germline, CDR1 is KGHSH and CDR2 LQKENI. V was pared by 0 bases and J by 0 bases, with 9 bases between. Produced via immunoSEQ multiplex PCR; TCRdb's table is partial and in-frame only. The top ten hold 0.29% of the sample, which has tens of thousands of clones, around 90% seen once. This receptor was taken from a female donor in good health, enrolled as a control in a pregnancy study. The input for sequencing was CD4+ T cells from peripheral blood mononuclear cells, taken in the third trimester of pregnancy. V usage is TRBV18 and J usage is TRBJ1-3; D is perhaps TRBD1 (5 bases). CDR3 protein: CASSPPNRSSGNTIYF. Written as DNA, the CDR3 is TGTGCCAGCTCACCACCTAACAGGAGCTCTGGAAACACCATATATTTT.